This section outlines one T cell receptor beta chain sequence together with its context. CDR3 length equals 17 residues. Germline V gene sequence: CDR1 SGHKS, CDR2 YYEKEE (reference sequence). V was shortened by 5 bases and J by 0 bases, with 18 bases between the two germline ends. The data originate from a study of blood T cell repertoires in COVID-19. Study in general: From the United States, Italy and Spain came samples of acute and convalescent COVID-19. PBMCs, B-cell-depleted T cells, or T cells provided the cDNA or gDNA that made up the material.

In the original analysis: Estimation of nucleated cell counts relied on the amplification of reference gene primers. Clones were sequenced by immunoSEQ multiplex PCR, and TCRdb holds only the in-frame ones, with some missing. Clone size and the V and J calls come from that table; the DNA yielded D and trimming. Here the sample spans over 90,000 clones, around 90% being singletons. The chain couples TRBV5-5 to TRBJ1-5; D is possibly TRBD1 (6 bases). The sequencing sample was made of peripheral blood. The clonotype was recovered from a woman aged 80 or older in a cohort sampled during active COVID-19. The CDR3 DNA follows: TGTGCCAGCAGTTCTGGTAGGGGGGGTTATAGCAATCAGCCCCAGCATTTT. Residues: CASSSGRGGYSNQPQHF.